This TCR beta chain was sequenced for a study of TIL therapy for anti-PD-1-resistant metastatic lung cancer. Study at large: Tumor harvest preceded PD-1/PD-L1 blockade, followed by nivolumab treatment. Median tumor PD-L1 proportion score was approximately 6.3%.

V shed 6 bases and J shed 0 bases, with 23 bases lying between them. CDR1 and CDR2 (germline): MGHRA, YSYEKL. The CDR3 runs 19 residues. As for this clone: What it recognizes is unknown.

Time point reported: pre-treatment sample, taken before nivolumab and TIL therapy. Notes on the study in general: TIL clonotype persistence in blood showed no apparent association with response.

The immunoSEQ assay was v3. The repertoire was sequenced with immunoSEQ multiplex PCR; TCRdb's copy has only in-frame clones and lacks some. The data contain 12,000 or so clones, 70% to 80% of them singletons. This rearrangement joins TRBV4-1 to TRBJ2-2, with a tentative D call TRBD2 (6 bases). The TCR sequence derives from a person aged 25 to 80 with non-small cell lung cancer. The sequencing here drew on blood, taken at baseline. The CDR3 DNA reads as TGCGCCAGCAGACGCGGCCTGTGGGTCGGGGGAACGAACACCGGGGAGCTGTTTTTT. This translates into CASRRGLWVGGTNTGELFF.